This T cell receptor (beta chain) was documented in a study of T cells in Graves' hyperthyroidism and ophthalmopathy. This clonotype was seen only a few times. The CDR3 loop spans 14 amino acids. The germline gives CDR1 ENHRY, CDR2 SYGVKD. The V gene lost 3 bases and the J gene lost 0 bases, with 7 bases spanning the gap. RNA transcripts served as the template for amplifying TCR beta CDR3 regions. The study used the HTBI primer set for a first-round RT-PCR of the TCR CDR3. In TCRdb, the multiplex PCR reads were re-called with MiXCR into one record per CDR3 protein. Here the sample spans around 700,000 distinct CDR3 sequences, over 15% being singletons.

The rearrangement joins TRBV10-3 to TRBJ2-3; no clear D. The sequenced material came from blood. This TCR was recovered from a woman in her 50s with Graves' hyperthyroidism that later progressed to Graves' ophthalmopathy. CDR3 nucleotides: TGTGCCATCAGTGACCAAGCTAGCACAGATACGCAGTATTTT. Its protein product is CAISDQASTDTQYF.